The following is a TCR beta chain sequence with its context. These data come from a study of blood T cell repertoires in COVID-19. Study in general: Both acute and convalescent COVID-19 samples were obtained from the United States, Italy and Spain.

How the authors handled the data: Estimation of nucleated cell counts was performed using reference gene primer amplification. Using immunoSEQ multiplex PCR, the repertoire was profiled, and TCRdb retains in-frame clones only, with some absent. V, J and clone size are those of that table, while D and trimming were read from the DNA. This sample has about 120,000 clones, with 88% found just once. Sequencing input: peripheral blood. This clonotype was obtained from a man over 45 with acute or convalescent COVID-19.

As DNA, the CDR3 is TGTGCCTGGAGGAATTGGAGGGGCACAGATACGCAGTATTTT. Protein product: CAWRNWRGTDTQYF. The chain combines TRBV30 with TRBJ2-3, with D perhaps matching TRBD2 (6 bases). Germline values: CDR1 GTSNPN, CDR2 SVGIG (reference sequence). Trimming took off 3 bases at V and 1 base at J, with 11 bases between the two ends. This CDR3 contains 14 residues. Complete variable domain (other parts from reference TRBV30 and TRBJ2-3): SQTIHQWPATLVQPVGSPLSLECTVEGTSNPNLYWYRQAAGRGLQLLFYSVGIGQISSEVPQNLSASRPQDRQFILSSKKLLLSDSGFYLCAWRNWRGTDTQYFGPGTRLTVL.